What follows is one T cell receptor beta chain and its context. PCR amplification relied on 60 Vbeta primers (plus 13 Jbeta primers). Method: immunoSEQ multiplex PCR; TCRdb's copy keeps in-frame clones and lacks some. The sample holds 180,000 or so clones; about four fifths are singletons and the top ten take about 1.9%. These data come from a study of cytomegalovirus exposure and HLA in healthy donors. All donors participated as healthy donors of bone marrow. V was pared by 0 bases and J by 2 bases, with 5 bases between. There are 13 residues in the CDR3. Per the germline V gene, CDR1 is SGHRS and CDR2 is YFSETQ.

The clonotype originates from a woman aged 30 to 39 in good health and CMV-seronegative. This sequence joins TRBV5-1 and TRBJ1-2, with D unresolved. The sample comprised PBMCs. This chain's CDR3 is CASSLGENYGYTF. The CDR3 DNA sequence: TGCGCCAGCAGCTTGGGGGAGAACTATGGCTACACCTTC. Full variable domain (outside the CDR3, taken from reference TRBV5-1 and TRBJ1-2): KAGVTQTPRYLIKTRGQQVTLSCSPISGHRSVSWYQQTPGQGLQFLFEYFSETQRNKGNFPGRFSGRQFSNSRSEMNVSTLELGDSALYLCASSLGENYGYTFGSGTRLTVV.